Listed here are 23 T cell receptor beta chains from one sample, sequenced in a study of CD8+CD57+ T cells in acquired aplastic anemia (dated by TCRdb to about 2018). TCRdb records Illumina HiSeq 2000 as the sequencer. Profiling of TCR beta VDJ combinations and CDR3 sequences used genomic DNA as the template. TCRdb trimmed public reads at Q25 via fastp, called clones via MiXCR and kept in-frame beta chains. Merged by CDR3 protein, the rows form single entries marked with the most common genes and DNA. Here the sample has about 210,000 distinct CDR3 sequences; 61% occur a single time. The top ten constitute approximately 30% of the sample. The source material was sorted CD4+, CD8+, or CD8+CD57+ T cells (not recorded which) from PBMCs. These receptors all come from a human donor in good health.

This clonotype was seen repeatedly, ten times or more. The chain employs TRBV4-3 and TRBJ2-1; maybe TRBD1 (6 bases). The CDR3 loop spans 14 amino acids. Deletions cut 0 bases from V and 6 bases from J, with 9 bases between. Germline V gene sequence: CDR1 LGHNA, CDR2 YSLEER. The CDR3 here is CASSQDLGANEQFF. The CDR3 coding sequence is TGCGCCAGCAGCCAAGATTTGGGGGCCAATGAGCAGTTCTTC.

This clonotype was counted once. V gene TRBV6-1 combines with J gene TRBJ1-1; no reliable D call. CDR1 and CDR2 (germline): MNHNS, SASEGT. Trimming removed 2 bases at V and 6 bases at J, with 13 bases between. The CDR3 sequence is 14 residues long. CDR3 sequence: CASSETRGSPEAFF. CDR3 coding DNA: TGTGCCAGCAGTGAAACGCGAGGTTCTCCTGAAGCTTTCTTT.

This clonotype was seen many times. This chain joins TRBV7-9 and TRBJ1-2; no clear D. CDR1 is SEHNR and CDR2 is FQNEAQ in the germline V gene (reference sequence). Between the trimmed V and J ends, which lost 5 bases and 8 bases, there was a span of 15 bases. The CDR3 loop spans 13 amino acids. The CDR3 DNA reads TGTGCCAGCAGCCAGACCGACCCGCCCGGCTACACCTTC. Protein: CASSQTDPPGYTF.

Concerning this clonotype: No conserved phenylalanine or tryptophan is present at the end of the CDR3, so a read error is the likely explanation. No DNA is shown, since the ends of the CDR3 on it are uncertain; the CDR3 is the one TCRdb lists. This chain links TRBV7-9 with TRBJ2-7; TRBD2 is the table's D call, not checked against the DNA. Germline CDR1 SEHNR, CDR2 FQNEAQ (reference sequence). The CDR3 adds up to 8 amino acids, both ends counted. CDR3 loop: CASKGLAG.

This sequence joins TRBV9 and TRBJ2-7; D might be TRBD1 or TRBD2, each matching 6 bases. Germline CDR1 SGDLS, CDR2 YYNGEE. The V end was cut by 4 bases, the J end by 2 bases, with 13 bases between. This CDR3 has 14 amino acids. CDR3 bases: TGTGCCAGCAGCCCCGGAGGGGGGCCCTACGAGCAGTACTTC. The encoded protein is CASSPGGGPYEQYF.

For this clonotype: Germline is not matched at one junction end, which may reflect a read error. The chain couples TRBV7-9 to TRBJ2-1; D call uncertain. Germline CDR1 SEHNR, CDR2 FQNEAQ (reference sequence). The CDR3 loop spans 13 amino acids. CDR3 coding DNA: TGTGCCAGCAGCCCCCCCTCCGGACGAGAGCAGTCCTTC. It encodes CASSPPSGREQSF.

The table lists this clonotype with many counts. The V and J genes are TRBV6-6 and TRBJ2-1; the match to TRBD2 covers 8 bases. The germline V gene encodes CDR1 MNHNY and CDR2 SVGAGI (reference sequence). This CDR3 region has 17 residues. Trimming cost V 2 bases and J 4 bases; bases outside gene matches: 10. The CDR3 loop is CASSYSSSGGTYNEQFF. Written as DNA, the CDR3 is TGTGCCAGCAGTTACAGCTCAAGCGGGGGTACATACAATGAGCAGTTCTTC.

This clonotype was recorded many times. This chain uses TRBV19 with TRBJ2-1; 7 positions match TRBD2. The CDR3 has 19 residues. Unmatched junction bases numbered 25, after V lost 6 bases and J lost 8 bases. Germline CDR1 and CDR2: LNHDA and SQIVND (reference sequence). The CDR3 bases are TGTGCCAGTAGGGGGCCGGCGGGCAGGGAGGGCATTTACGTGGATGAGCAGTTCTTC. Translating it yields CASRGPAGREGIYVDEQFF.

V usage is TRBV20-1 and J usage is TRBJ1-1, with TRBD1 identical over 7 bases. V gave up 5 bases and J gave up 4 bases; unmatched junction bases: 10. The CDR3 consists of 14 residues. Germline V lookup: CDR1 DFQATT, CDR2 SNEGSKA (reference sequence). CDR3 coding DNA: TGCAGTGCTCACAGGGGAGGAGCGAGCACTGAAGCTTTCTTT. It is translated as CSAHRGGASTEAFF.

The chain carries TRBV7-9 and TRBJ2-3; no clear D. Per germline, CDR1 SEHNR and CDR2 FQNEAQ (reference sequence). V was shortened by 4 bases and J by 1 base, with 6 bases between the two germline ends. This CDR3 comprises 13 residues. The CDR3 region has the DNA TGTGCCAGCAGCTATCTCCGCACAGATACGCAGTATTTT. Protein: CASSYLRTDTQYF.

Turning to this clonotype: Mismatch with germline at one junction end may stem from a read error. The rearrangement uses TRBV7-9 and TRBJ2-7; 7 nucleotides agree with TRBD1. CDR3 length: 14 amino acids. Germline CDR1 and CDR2: SEHNR and FQNEAQ (reference sequence). CDR3 sequence: CASTRPEGAYGQCF. CDR3 nucleotides: TGTGCCAGCACGCGCCCCGAGGGGGCCTACGGGCAGTGCTTC.

Regarding this clonotype: One junction end disagrees with the germline gene, perhaps due to a read error. The chain is built from TRBV20-1 and TRBJ2-1; 10 bases line up with TRBD2. Per the germline V gene, CDR1 is DFQATT and CDR2 is SNEGSKA (reference sequence). This CDR3 is 14 amino acids long. CDR3 sequence (DNA): TGCAGTGCTAGAAAACTAGCGGGACACAATGAGCGGTTCTTC. Its protein is CSARKLAGHNERFF.

The chain joins TRBV24-1 to TRBJ2-1, with D perhaps assigned TRBD1 or TRBD2 (5 bases each). Germline V gives CDR1 KGHDR, CDR2 SFDVKD. The CDR3 has 17 residues. V dropped 1 base and J dropped 4 bases, with 16 bases sitting between them. CDR3 nucleotides: TGTGCCACCAGTGATTTTGAAGGGGACCCAGGTTACAATGAGCAGTTCTTC. It translates to CATSDFEGDPGYNEQFF.

V usage is TRBV28 and J usage is TRBJ2-7; tentatively, D is TRBD1 (6 bases). V lost 3 bases to trimming and J lost 4 bases, with 13 bases between them. The CDR3 covers 14 residues. From germline, CDR1 is MDHEN and CDR2 SYDVKM. CDR3 in DNA: TGTGCCAGCAGTTTTTCCGAACAGGGTTACGAGCAGTACTTC. Protein sequence: CASSFSEQGYEQYF.

This clonotype occurred a few times. The chain employs TRBV15 and TRBJ2-7; TRBD1 agrees at 8 bases. Germline V CDR1 and CDR2: LNHNV, YYDKDF (reference sequence). V shed 0 bases and J 2 bases; nucleotides not matched to a gene: 3. This CDR3 region has 15 residues. The chain's CDR3 is CATSREAQGAYEQYF. Written as DNA, the CDR3 is TGTGCCACCAGCAGAGAGGCACAGGGGGCCTACGAGCAGTACTTC.

This chain links TRBV29-1 with TRBJ2-2; 11 nucleotides agree with TRBD1. Per germline, CDR1 SQVTM and CDR2 ANQGSEA. The V gene end was trimmed by 6 bases and the J gene end by 4 bases; junction bases not matched to a gene: 10. The CDR3 totals 16 residues. Here the CDR3 DNA reads TGCAGCGTCGGACAGGGGGCGGGGGCCGTCACCGGGGAGCTGTTTTTT. Its translation: CSVGQGAGAVTGELFF.

This rearrangement joins TRBV7-9 to TRBJ2-5; D gene uncertain. This CDR3 has 15 residues. Deletions cut 1 base from V and 0 bases from J, with 9 bases between. Germline-derived CDR1 and CDR2 are SEHNR and FQNEAQ (reference sequence). CDR3 bases: TGTGCCAGCAGCTTAGGAGGAGCAGACCAAGAGACCCAGTACTTC. Its translation is CASSLGGADQETQYF.

The chain uses TRBV13 and TRBJ2-3; TRBD2 might be the D (6 bases). Germline CDR1 and CDR2: PRHDT and FYEKMQ (reference sequence). The CDR3 is 17 residues long. The V and J ends lost 2 bases and 11 bases respectively, with 26 bases between them. The CDR3 DNA reads as TGTGCCAGCAGCTTATTTATGGGCGGACTATCCTACAATGAGCAGTATTTT. Translated, it gives CASSLFMGGLSYNEQYF.

Only one count was recorded for this clonotype. The CDR3 region has the DNA TGTGCCAGCAGCCCTAAGCGGGGCGTAGTCTACGAGCAGTACTTC. This sequence encodes CASSPKRGVVYEQYF. The chain combines TRBV2 with TRBJ2-7, with 7 bases matching TRBD2. The CDR3 is 15 amino acids. Germline-derived CDR1 and CDR2 are SNHLY and FYNNEI. V lost 6 bases and J lost 3; bases outside the gene matches: 11.

The chain links TRBV6-5 to TRBJ1-1, with D perhaps matching TRBD1 (6 bases). Germline CDR1 is MNHEY and CDR2 is SVGAGI. The CDR3 runs 15 residues. Trimming shortened V by 6 bases and J by 3 bases, and 17 bases separated the two germline ends. The chain's CDR3 is CASSVSGGGDTEAFF. The CDR3 region has the DNA TGTGCCAGCAGCGTCAGCGGAGGGGGGGACACTGAAGCTTTCTTT.

The V call is TRBV9, the J call TRBJ1-5, with D unclear. The CDR3 has 13 residues. Germline V gene data show CDR1 as SGDLS and CDR2 as YYNGEE. Trimming removed 4 bases from V and 1 base from J, with 6 bases in between. DNA for the CDR3: TGTGCCAGCAGCAGGGTAAGCAATCAGCCCCAGCATTTT. This encodes CASSRVSNQPQHF.

This clonotype was picked up many times. The gene calls are TRBV11-2 and TRBJ2-7; the match to TRBD2 covers 8 bases. The CDR3 is 14 residues long. V was pared by 1 base and J by 4 bases, with 3 bases of the junction left unmatched. Germline V gene lookup returns CDR1 SGHAT and CDR2 FQNNGV. The CDR3 sequence: CASSLGPSGYEQYF. CDR3 in DNA: TGTGCCAGCAGCTTAGGTCCTAGCGGGTACGAGCAGTACTTC.

The V call is TRBV20-1, the J call TRBJ1-1; a possible D gene is TRBD1 (5 bases). Germline V lookup: CDR1 DFQATT, CDR2 SNEGSKA (reference sequence). V was pared by 0 bases and J by 3 bases, with 14 bases between. CDR3 length: 15 amino acids. Written as DNA, the CDR3 is TGCAGTGCTAGAGATTGGGGGGATTTGGACACTGAAGCTTTCTTT. Translation: CSARDWGDLDTEAFF.